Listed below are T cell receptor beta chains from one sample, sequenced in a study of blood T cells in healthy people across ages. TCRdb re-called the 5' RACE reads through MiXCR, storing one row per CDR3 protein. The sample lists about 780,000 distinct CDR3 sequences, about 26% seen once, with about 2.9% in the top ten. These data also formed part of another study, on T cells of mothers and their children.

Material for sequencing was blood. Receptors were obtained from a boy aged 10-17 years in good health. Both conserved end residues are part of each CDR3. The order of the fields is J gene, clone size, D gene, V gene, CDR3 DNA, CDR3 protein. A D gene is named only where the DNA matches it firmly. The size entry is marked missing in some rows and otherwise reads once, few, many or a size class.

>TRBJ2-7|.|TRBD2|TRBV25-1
TGTGCCAGCAGTGGTCGGGGGGTCGCCTACGAGCAGTACTTC
CASSGRGVAYEQYF
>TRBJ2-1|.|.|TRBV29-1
TGCAGCGTTGAAAGGGCGGAGGTAAATGAGCAGTTCTTC
CSVERAEVNEQFF
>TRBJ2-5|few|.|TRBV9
TGTGCCAGCAGCGTAGAACACCAAGAGACCCAGTACTTC
CASSVEHQETQYF
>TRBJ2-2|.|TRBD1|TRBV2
TGTGCCAGCAGTGAAGCCGGGACAGGGGAGAACACCGGGGAGCTGTTTTTT
CASSEAGTGENTGELFF
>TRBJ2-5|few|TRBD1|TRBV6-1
TGTGCCAGCAGTGAAAGTAGAGGGACAGCGGACTTC
CASSESRGTADF
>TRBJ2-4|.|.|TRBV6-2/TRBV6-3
TGTGCCAGCAGGTTAGGGGGGAGTAACATTCAGTACTTC
CASRLGGSNIQYF
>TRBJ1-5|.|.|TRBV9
TGTGCCAGCAGCCCCTACACAGGGCTCAATCAGCCCCAGCATTTT
CASSPYTGLNQPQHF
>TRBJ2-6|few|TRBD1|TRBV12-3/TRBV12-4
TGTGCCAGCAGGGTGACAGGGGCTGGGGCCAACGTCCTGACTTTC
CASRVTGAGANVLTF
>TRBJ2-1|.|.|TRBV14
TGTGCCAGCAGCCAAGGGACGCACCCCCTGGGTGAGCAGTTCTTC
CASSQGTHPLGEQFF
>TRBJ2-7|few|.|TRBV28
TGTGCCAGCACCACTCCGGGCGAGCAGTACTTC
CASTTPGEQYF
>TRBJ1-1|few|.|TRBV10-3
TGTGCCACGGGAAAGGGCGACACTGAAGCTTTCTTT
CATGKGDTEAFF
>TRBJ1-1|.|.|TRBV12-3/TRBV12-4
TGTGCCACGGGTAACAGGGATACTGAAGCTTTCTTT
CATGNRDTEAFF
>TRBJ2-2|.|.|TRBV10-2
TGCGCCACCATCGGGGGTAACACCGGGGAGCTGTTTTTT
CATIGGNTGELFF